The clone carrying this TCR beta chain turned up a few times. The antigen is not known. This sample stems from a study of beta chain features in type 1 diabetes. Study results and caveats: Moderate but significant shortening of TCRB CDR3s was recorded in all four CD4+ subsets from Type 1 diabetes patients. VDJ junctions sequenced from type 1 diabetes patients showed fewer insertions and more deletions. Within the patient group, naive, central memory and Treg TCRB repertoires appeared more similar to each other than within healthy donors.

Every isolated RNA sample was fully reverse transcribed, so sequencing captured expressed TCRB transcripts. The repertoire was sequenced with immunoSEQ multiplex PCR; TCRdb's copy has only in-frame clones and lacks some. Among roughly 100,000 clones listed, 28% were seen once. The V and J ends lost 5 bases and 4 bases respectively, with 15 bases between them. The CDR3 is 14 amino acids. CDR1 and CDR2 (germline): MNHNY, SVGAGI (reference sequence). This clonotype was obtained from a woman in her late teens or twenties with type 1 diabetes. The sample consisted of central memory CD4+ T cells from blood. The chain combines TRBV6-6 with TRBJ2-7; tentatively, D is TRBD1 (6 bases). The CDR3 sequence is CASSNRQDAYEQYF. CDR3 bases: TGTGCCAGCAGTAATCGACAGGACGCATACGAGCAGTACTTC.